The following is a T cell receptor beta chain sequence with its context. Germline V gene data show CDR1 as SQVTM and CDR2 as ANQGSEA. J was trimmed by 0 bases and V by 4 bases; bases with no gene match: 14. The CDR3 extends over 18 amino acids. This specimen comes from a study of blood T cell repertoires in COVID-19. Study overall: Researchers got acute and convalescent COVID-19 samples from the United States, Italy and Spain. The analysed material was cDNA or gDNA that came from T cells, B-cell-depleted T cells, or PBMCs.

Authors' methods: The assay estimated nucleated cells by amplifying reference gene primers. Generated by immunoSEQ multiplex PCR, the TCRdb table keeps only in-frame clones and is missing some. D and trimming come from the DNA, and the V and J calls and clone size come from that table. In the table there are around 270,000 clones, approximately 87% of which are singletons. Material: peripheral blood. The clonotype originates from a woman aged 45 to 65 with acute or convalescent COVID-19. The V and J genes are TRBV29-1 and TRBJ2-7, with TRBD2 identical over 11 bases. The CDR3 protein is CSVVSFGTSGQSSYEQYF. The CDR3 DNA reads TGCAGCGTTGTTTCCTTCGGGACTAGCGGACAGAGCTCCTACGAGCAGTACTTC.